A selection of T cell receptor beta chains follows, all from one sample in a study of early T cells in non-severe SARS-CoV-2 infection. TCRdb processed the 5' RACE reads anew with MiXCR; each CDR3 protein has one entry. The repertoire has fewer than 55,000 distinct CDR3 sequences, about 9.3% of them found once; the top ten carry around 4.2%. Sequenced material: whole blood. Source of these receptors: an adult who was a healthcare worker with PCR-confirmed SARS-CoV-2 infection or an uninfected control (not recorded which). The CDR3 runs from the conserved cysteine through the conserved F or W. Fields, in order: V gene, J gene, CDR3 protein.

V gene: TRBV9; J gene: TRBJ2-5; CDR3 protein: CASTRMGLTNLETQYF
V gene: TRBV12-3/TRBV12-4; J gene: TRBJ2-1; CDR3 protein: CASRLSGQGYEQFF
V gene: TRBV7-2; J gene: TRBJ1-1; CDR3 protein: CASSSGRNTEAFF
V gene: TRBV6-1; J gene: TRBJ1-2; CDR3 protein: CASITDNYGYTF
V gene: TRBV12-3/TRBV12-4; J gene: TRBJ2-1; CDR3 protein: CASTIAGFGEQFF
V gene: TRBV2; J gene: TRBJ2-3; CDR3 protein: CASSSYTSADTQYF
V gene: TRBV29-1; J gene: TRBJ2-7; CDR3 protein: CSVRKMGTYEQYF
V gene: TRBV7-6; J gene: TRBJ2-1; CDR3 protein: CASSSTTGGNEQFF
V gene: TRBV19; J gene: TRBJ1-5; CDR3 protein: CASRVGQGPSNQPQHF
V gene: TRBV2; J gene: TRBJ2-7; CDR3 protein: CASSEDWTSYEQYF
V gene: TRBV12-3/TRBV12-4; J gene: TRBJ1-2; CDR3 protein: CASSPRTDNYGYTF
V gene: TRBV7-9; J gene: TRBJ2-2; CDR3 protein: CASSLALLVEFTGELFF
V gene: TRBV6-2/TRBV6-3; J gene: TRBJ2-7; CDR3 protein: CASSFRRGGEQYF
V gene: TRBV2; J gene: TRBJ1-5; CDR3 protein: CASTEGRGLQPQHF
V gene: TRBV5-1; J gene: TRBJ2-1; CDR3 protein: CASSFTRDEQFF
V gene: TRBV3-1; J gene: TRBJ2-7; CDR3 protein: CASSQLQAYEQYF
V gene: TRBV6-5; J gene: TRBJ2-3; CDR3 protein: CASSYSRGFGGNTQYF
V gene: TRBV3-1; J gene: TRBJ2-3; CDR3 protein: CASSHPGLAGPDTQYF
V gene: TRBV3-1; J gene: TRBJ1-2; CDR3 protein: CASSQERASGYTF
V gene: TRBV5-1; J gene: TRBJ2-2; CDR3 protein: CASSLDGQNTGELFF
V gene: TRBV14; J gene: TRBJ2-3; CDR3 protein: CASSPGLAPDTQYF
V gene: TRBV7-9; J gene: TRBJ1-2; CDR3 protein: CASSPTTGKGYTF
V gene: TRBV30; J gene: TRBJ1-2; CDR3 protein: CAWSVLAGDGYTF
V gene: TRBV14; J gene: TRBJ2-3; CDR3 protein: CASRTTSTAPTDTQYF
V gene: TRBV19; J gene: TRBJ2-7; CDR3 protein: CASRGSTIREQYF
V gene: TRBV7-2; J gene: TRBJ2-7; CDR3 protein: CASSSRRSGSSYEQYF
V gene: TRBV29-1; J gene: TRBJ2-3; CDR3 protein: CSVTSGWTEGQYF
V gene: TRBV7-2; J gene: TRBJ2-1; CDR3 protein: CASSLVSSGADEQFF
V gene: TRBV12-3/TRBV12-4; J gene: TRBJ2-7; CDR3 protein: CVSQGFSYEQYF
V gene: TRBV20-1; J gene: TRBJ2-7; CDR3 protein: CSAALPGIYEQYF
V gene: TRBV7-3; J gene: TRBJ2-1; CDR3 protein: CASSRTRDSNEQFF
V gene: TRBV7-9; J gene: TRBJ2-1; CDR3 protein: CASSLARMGLEGNEQFF
V gene: TRBV3-1; J gene: TRBJ1-3; CDR3 protein: CASSQDRYSGNTIYF
V gene: TRBV7-2; J gene: TRBJ2-1; CDR3 protein: CASSPGGLAASEQFF
V gene: TRBV11-2; J gene: TRBJ2-7; CDR3 protein: CASSFLVEQYF
V gene: TRBV20-1; J gene: TRBJ2-3; CDR3 protein: CSARDRRADTQYF
V gene: TRBV9; J gene: TRBJ1-2; CDR3 protein: CASSPELTGGDYGYTF
V gene: TRBV3-1; J gene: TRBJ1-6; CDR3 protein: CASSQPAGGASPLHF
V gene: TRBV2; J gene: TRBJ1-6; CDR3 protein: CASSTRVQGSPLHF
V gene: TRBV29-1; J gene: TRBJ1-5; CDR3 protein: CSTLTAQPQHF
V gene: TRBV5-5; J gene: TRBJ2-1; CDR3 protein: CASSPGNLNEQFF
V gene: TRBV5-4; J gene: TRBJ2-3; CDR3 protein: CASSSGTDTDTQYF
V gene: TRBV7-3; J gene: TRBJ2-2; CDR3 protein: CASSPGLQNTGELFF
V gene: TRBV20-1; J gene: TRBJ2-7; CDR3 protein: CSAGPGTSTYEQYF
V gene: TRBV27; J gene: TRBJ1-2; CDR3 protein: CASSRGTGGFYGYTF
V gene: TRBV7-9; J gene: TRBJ2-1; CDR3 protein: CASSPLVYSRSGTSRDEQFF
V gene: TRBV10-3; J gene: TRBJ2-1; CDR3 protein: CAISDTDEQFF
V gene: TRBV6-1; J gene: TRBJ1-2; CDR3 protein: CASSPGQGWYGYTF
V gene: TRBV2; J gene: TRBJ2-3; CDR3 protein: CASSTSGERNTDTQYF
V gene: TRBV27; J gene: TRBJ2-3; CDR3 protein: CASTAVSTDTQYF
V gene: TRBV11-2; J gene: TRBJ2-6; CDR3 protein: CASSFRKTLSGANVLTF